This TCR beta chain stems from a study of early T cells in non-severe SARS-CoV-2 infection. TCRdb re-called the 5' RACE reads with MiXCR, one entry per CDR3 protein. The table includes around 50,000 distinct CDR3 sequences, over 10% detected once. The CDR3 runs 23 residues. Germline V gene sequence: CDR1 SGHRS, CDR2 YFSETQ. Between the trimmed V and J ends, which lost 3 bases and 7 bases, there was a span of 41 bases. The TCR sequence derives from an adult who was a healthcare worker with PCR-confirmed SARS-CoV-2 infection or an uninfected control (not recorded which). The sequenced material came from whole blood. This sequence joins TRBV5-1 and TRBJ2-1, with TRBD2 as a possible D gene (5 bases). The CDR3 here is CASSSPLALDPGLGRGFRNEQFF. As DNA, the CDR3 is TGCGCCAGCAGCTCCCCGTTGGCCCTGGATCCCGGCCTCGGTCGGGGTTTCAGGAATGAGCAGTTCTTC.